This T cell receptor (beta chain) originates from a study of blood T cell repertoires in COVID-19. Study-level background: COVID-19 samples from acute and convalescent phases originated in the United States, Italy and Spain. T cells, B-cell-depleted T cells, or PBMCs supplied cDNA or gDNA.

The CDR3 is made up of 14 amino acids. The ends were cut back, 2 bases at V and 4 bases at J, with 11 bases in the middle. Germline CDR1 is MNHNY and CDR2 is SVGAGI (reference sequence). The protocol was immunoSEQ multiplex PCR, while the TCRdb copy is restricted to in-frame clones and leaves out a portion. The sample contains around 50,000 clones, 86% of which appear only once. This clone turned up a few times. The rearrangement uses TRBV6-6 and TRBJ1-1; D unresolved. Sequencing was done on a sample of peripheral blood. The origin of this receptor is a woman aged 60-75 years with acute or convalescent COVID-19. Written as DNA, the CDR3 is TGTGCCAGCAGTTACGCCGCTAAACGCACTGAAGCTTTCTTT. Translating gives CASSYAAKRTEAFF.